This paragraph covers one T cell receptor (beta chain) sequence. It has no known antigen specificity. Base-call qualities are not available, and no considerably larger clone is one nucleotide away. TCRbeta CDR3 regions were amplified from genomic DNA by means of the immunoSEQ Assay, a bias-controlled multiplex PCR. Under the source paper's analysis protocol: Within the assay, amplification of reference gene primers was used to estimate how many nucleated cells each sample contained. To quantify the absolute abundance of each unique TCRbeta CDR3 rearrangement, sequence reads were collapsed and filtered. For each sample, productive Simpson clonality was calculated as the square root of Simpson's diversity index over productive rearrangements. The source is immuneACCESS, and TCRdb retained only in-frame sequences with V and J called. Part of the clones is not carried over; for the studies checked, unresolved V genes explain less than half of this, and the remainder is unexplained. V and J calls and clone size are copied from that table; D and trimming were computed from the DNA. Present in this sample are approximately 260,000 clones, nearly 90% of which were seen just once. The top ten clonotypes cover around 2.3% of the sample.

This sample is drawn from a study of blood T cell repertoires in COVID-19 (dated by TCRdb to about 2020). Concerning the study at large: Samples covering the acute and convalescent phases of COVID-19 were provided by collaborators in the United States, Italy and Spain. The prospective study material was composed of cDNA or gDNA derived from T cells, B-cell-depleted T cells, or PBMCs. The dataset comprised deeply sampled blood TCRbeta repertoires from subjects exposed to, actively infected with, or recovered from COVID-19. The repertoires were released in a freely available public database meant as a resource for research on the immune response to SARS-CoV-2. The samples were drawn from the first 160 participants of the ongoing ImmuneRACE study and from 950 to 1,500 subjects provided by 6 global collaborators. Sample metadata almost always included a de-identified subject ID, COVID-19 status, age in years and sex. HLA class I and class II types, where available, came from metadata supplied by the sample provider rather than from assay-based typing.

The investigation overall reported the following: Clinical and demographic metadata were provided uncurated, with the amount varying by source and participant.

At one collaborating source in Seattle, patients were enrolled during active infection and were followed longitudinally through the course of disease. The collaborating institutions used their own protocols to collect whole blood in K2EDTA tubes. For TCRbeta analysis, collaborator samples were shipped as frozen whole blood, as isolated PBMCs, or as DNA extracted from either sample type. Counted from cysteine to phenylalanine, this CDR3 has 14 amino acids. Just the 42-base CDR3 DNA is kept, in frame starting at base 1. CDR1 and CDR2 were assigned from the germline V gene (reference sequence) as SEHNR and FQNEAQ. Between the V and J ends, shortened by 11 bases and 2 bases respectively, the junction contains 19 bases.

The receptor comes from a woman in her sixties or seventies with COVID-19, enrolled during active disease. The sequence joins TRBV7-9 to TRBJ2-7, and possibly TRBD1, on 5 matching bases. Specimen: peripheral blood. The nucleotide sequence reads as follows: TGTGCCTCTACAGCCGACAGAAATACCTACGAGCAGTACTTC. Its amino acids are CASTADRNTYEQYF.